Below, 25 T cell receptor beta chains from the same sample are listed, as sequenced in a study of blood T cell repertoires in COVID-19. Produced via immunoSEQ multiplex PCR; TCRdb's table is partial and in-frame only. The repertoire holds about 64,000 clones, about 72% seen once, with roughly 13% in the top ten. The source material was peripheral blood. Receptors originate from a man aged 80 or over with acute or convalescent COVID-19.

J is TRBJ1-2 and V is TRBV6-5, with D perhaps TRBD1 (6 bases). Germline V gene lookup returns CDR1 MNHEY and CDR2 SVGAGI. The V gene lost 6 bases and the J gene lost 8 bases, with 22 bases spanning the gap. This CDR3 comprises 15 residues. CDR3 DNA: TGTGCCAGCAGCAAAAATTTCGACAGGACTGGAGGCTACACCTTC. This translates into CASSKNFDRTGGYTF.

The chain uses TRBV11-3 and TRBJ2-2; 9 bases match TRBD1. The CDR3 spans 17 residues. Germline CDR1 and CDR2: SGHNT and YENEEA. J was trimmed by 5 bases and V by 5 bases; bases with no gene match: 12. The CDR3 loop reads CASSPGGTGGTTGELFF. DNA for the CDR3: TGTGCCAGCAGCCCAGGGGGAACAGGGGGCACTACCGGGGAGCTGTTTTTT. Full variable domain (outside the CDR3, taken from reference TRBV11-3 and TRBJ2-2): EAGVVQSPRYKIIEKKQPVAFWCNPISGHNTLYWYLQNLGQGPELLIRYENEEAVDDSQLPKDRFSAERLKGVDSTLKIQPAELGDSAVYLCASSPGGTGGTTGELFFGEGSRLTVL.

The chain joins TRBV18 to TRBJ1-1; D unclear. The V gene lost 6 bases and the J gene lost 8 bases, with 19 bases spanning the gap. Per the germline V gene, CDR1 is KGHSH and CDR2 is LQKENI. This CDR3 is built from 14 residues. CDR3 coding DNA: TGTGCCAGCTCCGTTTTTCTCACGCTGGAGGAAGCTTTCTTT. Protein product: CASSVFLTLEEAFF.

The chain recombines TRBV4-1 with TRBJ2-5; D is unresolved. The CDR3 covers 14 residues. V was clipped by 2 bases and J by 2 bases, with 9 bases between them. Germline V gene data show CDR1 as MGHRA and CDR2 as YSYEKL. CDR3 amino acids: CASSQYHGQETQYF. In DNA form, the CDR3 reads TGCGCCAGCAGCCAATATCACGGGCAAGAGACCCAGTACTTC.

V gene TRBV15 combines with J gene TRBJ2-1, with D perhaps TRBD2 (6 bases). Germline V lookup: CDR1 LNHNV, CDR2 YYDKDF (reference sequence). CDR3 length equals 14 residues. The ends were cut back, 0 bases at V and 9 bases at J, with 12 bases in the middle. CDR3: CATSRDILGGEQFF. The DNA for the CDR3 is TGTGCCACCAGCAGAGATATCCTGGGGGGTGAGCAGTTCTTC.

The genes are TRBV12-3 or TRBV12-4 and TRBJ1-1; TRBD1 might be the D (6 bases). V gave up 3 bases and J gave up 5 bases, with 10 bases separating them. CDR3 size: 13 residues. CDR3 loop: CASSLGGQTEAFF. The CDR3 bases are TGTGCCAGCAGTTTGGGGGGGCAGACTGAAGCTTTCTTT.

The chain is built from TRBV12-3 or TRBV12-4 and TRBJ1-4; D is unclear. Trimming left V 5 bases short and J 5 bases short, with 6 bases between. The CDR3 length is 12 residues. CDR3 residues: CASSPGNEKLFF. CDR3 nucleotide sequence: TGTGCCAGCAGTCCGGGGAATGAAAAACTGTTTTTT.

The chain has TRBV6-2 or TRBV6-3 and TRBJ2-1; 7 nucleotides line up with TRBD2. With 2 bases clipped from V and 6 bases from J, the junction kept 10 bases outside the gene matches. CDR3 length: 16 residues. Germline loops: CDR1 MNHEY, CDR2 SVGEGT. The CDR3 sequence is CASSYGGGSKGNEQFF. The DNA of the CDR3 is TGTGCCAGCAGTTACGGCGGCGGGAGTAAAGGCAATGAGCAGTTCTTC.

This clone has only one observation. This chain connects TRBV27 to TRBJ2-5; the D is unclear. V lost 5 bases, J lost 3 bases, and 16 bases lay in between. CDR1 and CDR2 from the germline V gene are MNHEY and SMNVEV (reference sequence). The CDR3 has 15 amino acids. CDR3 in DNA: TGTGCCAGCAGTCCCAGAGGCACTACAAAAGAGACCCAGTACTTC. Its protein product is CASSPRGTTKETQYF.

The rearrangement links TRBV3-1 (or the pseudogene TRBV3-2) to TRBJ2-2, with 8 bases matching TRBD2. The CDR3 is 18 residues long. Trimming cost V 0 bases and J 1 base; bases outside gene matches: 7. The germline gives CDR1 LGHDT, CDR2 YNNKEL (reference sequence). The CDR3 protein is CASSQDLTSGRNTGELFF. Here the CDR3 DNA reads TGTGCCAGCAGCCAAGATTTAACTAGCGGTCGGAACACCGGGGAGCTGTTTTTT.

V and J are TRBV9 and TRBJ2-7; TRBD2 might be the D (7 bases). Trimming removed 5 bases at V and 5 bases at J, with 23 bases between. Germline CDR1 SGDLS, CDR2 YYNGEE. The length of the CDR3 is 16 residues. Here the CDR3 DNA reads TGTGCCAGCAGACTAAGCTCCTCGGGGGGCATAGACGAGCAGTACTTC. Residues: CASRLSSSGGIDEQYF.

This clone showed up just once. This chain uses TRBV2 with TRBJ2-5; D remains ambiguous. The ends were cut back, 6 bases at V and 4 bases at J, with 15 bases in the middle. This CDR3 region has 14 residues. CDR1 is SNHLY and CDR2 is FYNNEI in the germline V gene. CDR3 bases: TGTGCCAGCAGGGCCAGGTCGCAGCTAGAGACCCAGTACTTC. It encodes CASRARSQLETQYF.

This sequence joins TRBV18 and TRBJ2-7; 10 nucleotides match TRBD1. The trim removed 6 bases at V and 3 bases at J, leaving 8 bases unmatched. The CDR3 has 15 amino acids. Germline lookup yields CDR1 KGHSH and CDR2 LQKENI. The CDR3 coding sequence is TGTGCCAGCTCGGCAGAGACAGGGGGCCTCTACGAGCAGTACTTC. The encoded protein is CASSAETGGLYEQYF.

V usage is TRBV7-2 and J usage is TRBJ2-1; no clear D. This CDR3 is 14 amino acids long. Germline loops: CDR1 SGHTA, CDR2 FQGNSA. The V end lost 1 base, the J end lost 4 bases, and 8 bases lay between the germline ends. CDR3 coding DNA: TGTGCCAGCAGCTTAGATGGCAGGTACAATGAGCAGTTCTTC. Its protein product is CASSLDGRYNEQFF.

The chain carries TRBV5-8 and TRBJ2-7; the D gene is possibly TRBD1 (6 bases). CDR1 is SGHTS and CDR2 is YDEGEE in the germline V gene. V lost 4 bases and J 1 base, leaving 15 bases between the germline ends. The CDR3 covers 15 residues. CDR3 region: CASSNIQGLSYEQYF. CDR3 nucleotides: TGTGCCAGCAGCAACATACAGGGATTATCCTACGAGCAGTACTTC.

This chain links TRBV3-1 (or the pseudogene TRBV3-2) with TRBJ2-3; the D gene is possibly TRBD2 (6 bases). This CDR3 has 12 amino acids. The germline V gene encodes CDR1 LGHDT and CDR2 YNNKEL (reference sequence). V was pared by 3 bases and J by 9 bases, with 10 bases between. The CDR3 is CASSQGRNTQYF. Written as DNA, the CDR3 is TGTGCCAGCAGCCAGGGGAGGAACACGCAGTATTTT.

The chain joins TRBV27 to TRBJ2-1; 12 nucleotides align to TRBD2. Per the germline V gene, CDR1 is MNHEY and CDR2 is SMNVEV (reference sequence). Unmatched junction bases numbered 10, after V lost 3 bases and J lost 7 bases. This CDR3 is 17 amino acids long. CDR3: CASSFLASGRAQNEQFF. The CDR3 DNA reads TGTGCCAGCAGTTTTTTGGCTAGCGGGAGGGCCCAGAATGAGCAGTTCTTC.

In nucleotides, the CDR3 is TGTGCCAGCACCCTGGCTAGCGGTTACAATGAGCAGTTCTTC. Its protein is CASTLASGYNEQFF. The gene calls are TRBV11-2 and TRBJ2-1; 7 bases align to TRBD2. Per the germline V gene, CDR1 is SGHAT and CDR2 is FQNNGV. V dropped 7 bases and J dropped 4; count of bases not matched to a gene: 7. This CDR3 comprises 14 residues.

CDR3: CASSLSGVGYTF. CDR3 nucleotides: TGTGCCAGCAGCTTATCCGGGGTCGGCTACACCTTC. The chain carries TRBV7-9 and TRBJ1-2, with D unclear. In germline, CDR1 is SEHNR, CDR2 FQNEAQ (reference sequence). The length of the CDR3 is 12 residues. Trimming took 2 bases from V and 8 from J, leaving 9 bases between them.

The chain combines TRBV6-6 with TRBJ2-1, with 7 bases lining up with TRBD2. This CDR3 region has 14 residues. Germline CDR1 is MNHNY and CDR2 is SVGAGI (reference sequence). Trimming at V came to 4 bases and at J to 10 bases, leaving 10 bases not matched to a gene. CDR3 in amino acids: CASSSSGGLFEQFF. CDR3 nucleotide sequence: TGTGCCAGCAGTTCTAGCGGCGGACTTTTCGAGCAGTTCTTC.

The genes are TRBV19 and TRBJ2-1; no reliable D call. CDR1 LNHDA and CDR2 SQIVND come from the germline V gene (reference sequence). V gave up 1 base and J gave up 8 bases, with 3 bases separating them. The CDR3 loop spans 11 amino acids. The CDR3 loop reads CASSIADEQFF. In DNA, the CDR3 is TGTGCCAGTAGTATAGCTGATGAGCAGTTCTTC.

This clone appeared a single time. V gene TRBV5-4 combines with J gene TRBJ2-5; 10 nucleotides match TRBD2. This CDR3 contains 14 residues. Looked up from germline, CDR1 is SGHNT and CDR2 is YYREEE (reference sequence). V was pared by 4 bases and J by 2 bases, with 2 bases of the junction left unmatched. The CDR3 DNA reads TGTGCCAGCAGCAAACTAGCGGGGCAAGAGACCCAGTACTTC. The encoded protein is CASSKLAGQETQYF.

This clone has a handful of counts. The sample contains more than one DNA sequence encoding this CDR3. CDR3 amino acids: CASSERGGGDGQPQHF. The CDR3 coding sequence is TGTGCCAGCAGTGAAAGGGGGGGCGGGGATGGCCAGCCCCAGCATTTT. The chain has TRBV2 and TRBJ1-5, with D possibly TRBD1 on 6 matching bases. Per the germline V gene, CDR1 is SNHLY and CDR2 is FYNNEI. The ends were cut back, 2 bases at V and 7 bases at J, with 18 bases in the middle. The CDR3 has 16 residues.

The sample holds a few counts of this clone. The CDR3 DNA reads TGTGCCAGCAGCGGAACTAGCGGGGGGGCCTGGGAGACCCAGTACTTC. Its protein is CASSGTSGGAWETQYF. This chain connects TRBV7-2 to TRBJ2-5; TRBD2 agrees at 13 bases. Germline assignment: CDR1 SGHTA and CDR2 FQGNSA. There are 16 residues in the CDR3. V was pared by 5 bases and J by 5 bases, with 8 bases of the junction left unmatched.

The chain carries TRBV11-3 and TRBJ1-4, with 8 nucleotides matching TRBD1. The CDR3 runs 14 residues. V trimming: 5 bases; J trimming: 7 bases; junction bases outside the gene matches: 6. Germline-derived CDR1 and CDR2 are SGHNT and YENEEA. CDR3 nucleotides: TGTGCCAGCAGCCGGGACAGGAGAGGTGAAAAACTGTTTTTT. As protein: CASSRDRRGEKLFF.